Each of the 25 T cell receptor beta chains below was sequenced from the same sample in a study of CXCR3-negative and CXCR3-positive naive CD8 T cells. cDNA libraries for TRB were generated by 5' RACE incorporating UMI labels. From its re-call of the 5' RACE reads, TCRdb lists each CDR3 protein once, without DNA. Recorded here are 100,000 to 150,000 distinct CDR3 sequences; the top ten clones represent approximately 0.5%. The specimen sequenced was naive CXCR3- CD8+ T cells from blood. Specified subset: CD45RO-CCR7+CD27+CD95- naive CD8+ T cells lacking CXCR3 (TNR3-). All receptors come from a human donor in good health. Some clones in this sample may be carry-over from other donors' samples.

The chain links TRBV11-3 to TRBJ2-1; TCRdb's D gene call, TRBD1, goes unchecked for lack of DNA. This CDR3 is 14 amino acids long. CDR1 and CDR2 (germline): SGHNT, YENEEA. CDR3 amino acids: CASNFGQGDGEQFF. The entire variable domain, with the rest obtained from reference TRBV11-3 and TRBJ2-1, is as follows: EAGVVQSPRYKIIEKKQPVAFWCNPISGHNTLYWYLQNLGQGPELLIRYENEEAVDDSQLPKDRFSAERLKGVDSTLKIQPAELGDSAVYLCASNFGQGDGEQFFGPGTRLTVL.

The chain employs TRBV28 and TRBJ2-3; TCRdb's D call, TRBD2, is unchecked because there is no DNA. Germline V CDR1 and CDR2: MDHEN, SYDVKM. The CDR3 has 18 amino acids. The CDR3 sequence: CASSWVLAGGSSTDTQYF.

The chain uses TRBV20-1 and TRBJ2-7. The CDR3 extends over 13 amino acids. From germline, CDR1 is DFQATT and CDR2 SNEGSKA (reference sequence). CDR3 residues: CSARGVDHYEQYF.

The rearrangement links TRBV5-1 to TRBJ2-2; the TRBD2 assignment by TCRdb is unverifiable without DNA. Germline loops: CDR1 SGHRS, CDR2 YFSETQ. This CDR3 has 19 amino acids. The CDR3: CASSLAAAGPFANTGELFF.

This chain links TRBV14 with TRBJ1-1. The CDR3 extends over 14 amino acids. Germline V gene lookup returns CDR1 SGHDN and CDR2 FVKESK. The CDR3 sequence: CASSHLTANTEAFF.

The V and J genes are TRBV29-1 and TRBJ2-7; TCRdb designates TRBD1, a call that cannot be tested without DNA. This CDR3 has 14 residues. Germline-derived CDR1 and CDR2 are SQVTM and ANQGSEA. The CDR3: CSVAPTSISYEQYF.

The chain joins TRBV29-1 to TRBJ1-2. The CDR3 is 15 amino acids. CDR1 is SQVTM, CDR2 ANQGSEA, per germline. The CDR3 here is CSVEDPTESFYGYTF.

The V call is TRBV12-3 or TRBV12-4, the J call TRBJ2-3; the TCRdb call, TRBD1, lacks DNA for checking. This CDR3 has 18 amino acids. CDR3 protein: CASSSLGGGQGKSDTQYF.

The CDR3 sequence: CASSLTRLAGGLADTQYF. This rearrangement joins TRBV7-3 to TRBJ2-3; without DNA, the TCRdb call of TRBD2 cannot be checked. The CDR3 runs to 18 residues. The germline gives CDR1 SGHTA, CDR2 FQGTGA.

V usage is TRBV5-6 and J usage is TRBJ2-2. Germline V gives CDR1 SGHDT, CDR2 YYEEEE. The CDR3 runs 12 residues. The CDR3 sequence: CASSVGSRELFF.

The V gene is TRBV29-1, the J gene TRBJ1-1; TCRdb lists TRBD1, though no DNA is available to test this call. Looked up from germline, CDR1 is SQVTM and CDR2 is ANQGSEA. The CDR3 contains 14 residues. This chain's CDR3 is CSVVAGEGGTEAFF.

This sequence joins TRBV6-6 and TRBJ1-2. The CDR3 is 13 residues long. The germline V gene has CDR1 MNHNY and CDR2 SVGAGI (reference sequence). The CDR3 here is CASSYAGSDGYTF.

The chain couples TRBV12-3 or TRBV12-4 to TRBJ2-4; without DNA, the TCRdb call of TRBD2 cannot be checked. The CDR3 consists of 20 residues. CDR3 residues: CASSLAHGASGKGEGNIQYF.

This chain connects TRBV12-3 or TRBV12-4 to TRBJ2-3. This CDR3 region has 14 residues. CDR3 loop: CASGVSHRTDTQYF.

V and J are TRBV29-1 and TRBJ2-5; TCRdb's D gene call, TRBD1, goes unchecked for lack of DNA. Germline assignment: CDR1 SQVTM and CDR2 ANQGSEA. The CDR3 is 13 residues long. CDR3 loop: CSVSRDAGETQYF.

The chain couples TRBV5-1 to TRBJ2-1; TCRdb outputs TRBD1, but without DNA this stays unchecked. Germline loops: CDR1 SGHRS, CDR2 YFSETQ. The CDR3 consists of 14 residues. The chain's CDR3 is CASSLNRGINEQFF.

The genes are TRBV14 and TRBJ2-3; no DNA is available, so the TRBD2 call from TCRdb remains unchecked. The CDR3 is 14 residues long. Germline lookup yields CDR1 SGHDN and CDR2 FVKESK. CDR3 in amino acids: CASSLLGGTDTQYF.

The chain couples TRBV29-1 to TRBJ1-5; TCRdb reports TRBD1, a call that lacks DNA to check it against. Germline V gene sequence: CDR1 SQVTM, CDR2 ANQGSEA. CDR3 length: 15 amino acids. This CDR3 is CSVGSTGNLNQPQHF.

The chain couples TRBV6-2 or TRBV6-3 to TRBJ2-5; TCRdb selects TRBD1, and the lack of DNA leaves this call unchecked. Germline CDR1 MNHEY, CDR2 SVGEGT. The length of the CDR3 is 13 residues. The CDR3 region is CASSKPGTETQYF.

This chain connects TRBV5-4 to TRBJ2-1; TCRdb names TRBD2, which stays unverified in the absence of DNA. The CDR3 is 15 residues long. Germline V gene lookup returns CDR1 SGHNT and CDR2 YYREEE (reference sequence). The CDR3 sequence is CASSLGLGDYNEQFF.

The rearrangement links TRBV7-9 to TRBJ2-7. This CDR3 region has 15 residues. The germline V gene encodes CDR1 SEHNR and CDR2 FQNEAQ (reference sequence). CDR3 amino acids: CASSLAGVSSYEQYF.

The CDR3 loop is CASSLVGGTPYYTF. The chain recombines TRBV7-9 with TRBJ1-2; TCRdb selects TRBD1, and the lack of DNA leaves this call unchecked. Germline CDR1 is SEHNR and CDR2 is FQNEAQ (reference sequence). The CDR3 extends over 14 amino acids.

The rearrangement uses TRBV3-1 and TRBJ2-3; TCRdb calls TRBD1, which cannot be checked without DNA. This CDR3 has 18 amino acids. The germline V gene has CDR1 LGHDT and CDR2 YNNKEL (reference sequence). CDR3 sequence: CASSQDIPGRSSTDTQYF.

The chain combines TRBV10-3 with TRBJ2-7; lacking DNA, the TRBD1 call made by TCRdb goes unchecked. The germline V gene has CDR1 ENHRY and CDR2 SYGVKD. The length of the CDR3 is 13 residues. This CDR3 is CAISRDAPYEQYF.

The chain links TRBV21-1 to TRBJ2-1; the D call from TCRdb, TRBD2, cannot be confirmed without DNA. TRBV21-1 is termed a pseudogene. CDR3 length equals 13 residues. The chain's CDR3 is CASSKVTMHEQFF.